Listed here are 15 T cell receptor beta chains from one sample, sequenced in a study of response to subunit inactivated influenza vaccine. TCRdb called the RT-PCR reads again in MiXCR, with one record for every CDR3 protein. The repertoire holds 500,000 to 600,000 distinct CDR3 sequences, with approximately 12% as singletons. Specimen: PBMCs from blood, collected roughly 46 days after vaccination. All receptors derive from a man aged 50-60 years who received an inactivated influenza vaccine.

At least ten counts were recorded for this clonotype. The chain employs TRBV9 and TRBJ2-3, with a tentative D call TRBD1 (6 bases). V lost 0 bases and J lost 5, with 13 bases in between. In germline, CDR1 is SGDLS, CDR2 YYNGEE. There are 15 residues in the CDR3. The chain's CDR3 is CASSVDPQGKDTQYF. CDR3 bases: TGTGCCAGCAGCGTAGATCCCCAGGGGAAAGATACGCAGTATTTT.

The V gene is TRBV29-1, the J gene TRBJ2-7; no reliable D call. CDR1 and CDR2 (germline): SQVTM, ANQGSEA. The CDR3 has 13 residues. V dropped 6 bases and J dropped 2 bases, with 14 bases sitting between them. This chain's CDR3 is CSVRFTATYEQYF. The CDR3 nucleotides are TGCAGCGTACGATTTACAGCAACCTACGAGCAGTACTTC.

This clonotype has more than one count but fewer than ten. The CDR3 protein is CASSRTPHEQYF. DNA for the CDR3: TGTGCCAGCAGCCGGACTCCCCACGAGCAGTACTTC. This chain joins TRBV7-9 and TRBJ2-7, with D possibly TRBD2 on 5 matching bases. The V gene's germline CDR1 is SEHNR and CDR2 FQNEAQ (reference sequence). V shed 5 bases and J shed 5 bases, with 10 bases lying between them. The CDR3 is made up of 12 amino acids.

This clonotype was observed a few times. The chain recombines TRBV4-1 with TRBJ2-3; 9 bases match TRBD2. Unmatched junction bases numbered 8, after V lost 3 bases and J lost 4 bases. CDR1 MGHRA and CDR2 YSYEKL come from the germline V gene. CDR3 size: 16 residues. The CDR3 loop reads CASSHRGRERADTQYF. The CDR3 DNA follows: TGCGCCAGCAGCCATCGCGGGAGGGAGAGGGCAGATACGCAGTATTTT.

This clonotype has only a few counts. In nucleotides, the CDR3 is TGTGCCATCAGTGAAGGACAGGTCCTAGTAGATACGCAGTATTTT. Residues: CAISEGQVLVDTQYF. The J gene is TRBJ2-3, the V gene TRBV10-3, with TRBD1 identical over 7 bases. J was trimmed by 5 bases and V by 3 bases; bases with no gene match: 8. The CDR3 covers 15 residues. The germline V gene has CDR1 ENHRY and CDR2 SYGVKD.

The CDR3 DNA follows: TGTGCCAGCAGTTTAAACAGGGGGCGAGCTTTCTTT. This translates into CASSLNRGRAFF. J is TRBJ1-1 and V is TRBV27; 9 bases match TRBD1. V was clipped by 2 bases and J by 10 bases; unmatched bases: 2. The CDR3 runs 12 residues. Germline V gene data show CDR1 as MNHEY and CDR2 as SMNVEV (reference sequence).

There are many counts of this clonotype. This rearrangement joins TRBV7-9 to TRBJ2-1; 12 nucleotides line up with TRBD2. J gave up 4 bases and V 2 bases, and 6 bases lay outside the gene matches. This CDR3 contains 17 residues. Per germline, CDR1 SEHNR and CDR2 FQNEAQ (reference sequence). The chain's CDR3 is CASSLTGTSGFYNEQFF. DNA of the CDR3: TGTGCCAGCAGCTTAACTGGGACTAGCGGGTTTTACAATGAGCAGTTCTTC. Looking up the rest from reference TRBV7-9 and TRBJ2-1 gives the full variable domain: DTGVSQNPRHKITKRGQNVTFRCDPISEHNRLYWYRQTLGQGPEFLTYFQNEAQLEKSRLLSDRFSAERPKGSFSTLEIQRTEQGDSAMYLCASSLTGTSGFYNEQFFGPGTRLTVL.

The chain uses TRBV29-1 and TRBJ2-2; 8 bases line up with TRBD1. This CDR3 is 15 amino acids long. The germline CDR1 and CDR2 sequences are SQVTM and ANQGSEA. Trimming cost V 8 bases and J 1 base; bases outside gene matches: 9. The CDR3 DNA reads as TGCAGCACGGCGGTTGGGACAGGGAACACCGGGGAGCTGTTTTTT. This sequence encodes CSTAVGTGNTGELFF.

This clonotype has a handful of counts. The V call is TRBV5-1, the J call TRBJ2-7; 9 bases fit TRBD1. CDR3 length: 14 residues. Germline V lookup: CDR1 SGHRS, CDR2 YFSETQ. J gave up 5 bases and V 4 bases, and 7 bases lay outside the gene matches. The CDR3 DNA reads as TGCGCCAGCAGCCCATGGACAGGGGCCGACGAGCAGTACTTC. Residues: CASSPWTGADEQYF.

The rearrangement uses TRBV5-1 and TRBJ1-1, with D hard to call. The germline V gene has CDR1 SGHRS and CDR2 YFSETQ. V was shortened by 0 bases and J by 1 base, with 10 bases between the two germline ends. The CDR3 totals 15 residues. The CDR3 is CASSLEGVGNTEAFF. In nucleotides, the CDR3 is TGCGCCAGCAGCTTGGAAGGTGTGGGGAACACTGAAGCTTTCTTT. The entire variable domain, with the rest obtained from reference TRBV5-1 and TRBJ1-1, is as follows: KAGVTQTPRYLIKTRGQQVTLSCSPISGHRSVSWYQQTPGQGLQFLFEYFSETQRNKGNFPGRFSGRQFSNSRSEMNVSTLELGDSALYLCASSLEGVGNTEAFFGQGTRLTVV.

This clonotype was counted only a few times. The V gene is TRBV5-1, the J gene TRBJ1-6, with D perhaps TRBD1 (5 bases). The CDR3 covers 15 residues. Between the trimmed V and J ends, which lost 0 bases and 9 bases, there was a span of 13 bases. Germline CDR1 is SGHRS and CDR2 is YFSETQ. CDR3 sequence: CASSLDGAPVSPLHF. The CDR3 DNA reads TGCGCCAGCAGCTTGGATGGGGCCCCGGTTTCACCCCTCCACTTT.

This clonotype has ten or more counts. The chain links TRBV5-6 to TRBJ2-1; the D is unclear. The V end lost 0 bases, the J end lost 6 bases, and 4 bases lay between the germline ends. This CDR3 is 12 amino acids long. Germline-derived CDR1 and CDR2 are SGHDT and YYEEEE. The CDR3 protein is CASSLGVNEQFF. CDR3 DNA: TGTGCCAGCAGCTTGGGCGTCAATGAGCAGTTCTTC.

This chain uses TRBV6-5 with TRBJ2-7; 9 nucleotides align to TRBD1. Trimming removed 0 bases from V and 4 bases from J; junction bases left unmatched: 7. The CDR3 has 16 amino acids. Germline V lookup: CDR1 MNHEY, CDR2 SVGAGI. CDR3 protein: CASSYSRPGQGYEQYF. The DNA of the CDR3 is TGTGCCAGCAGTTACTCGAGACCGGGACAGGGTTACGAGCAGTACTTC.

A few counts support this clonotype. The J gene is TRBJ2-1, the V gene TRBV4-3, with unresolved D. This CDR3 has 16 amino acids. Looked up from germline, CDR1 is LGHNA and CDR2 is YSLEER. V was trimmed by 0 bases and J by 0 bases, leaving 9 bases between them. This chain's CDR3 is CASSQDWSVSYNEQFF. Here the CDR3 DNA reads TGCGCCAGCAGCCAAGATTGGTCGGTCTCCTACAATGAGCAGTTCTTC.

The chain combines TRBV3-1 with TRBJ2-1; D possibly corresponds to TRBD2 (5 bases). CDR1 and CDR2 from the germline V gene are LGHDT and YNNKEL (reference sequence). V was clipped by 4 bases and J by 7 bases, with 14 bases between them. The CDR3 covers 14 residues. In DNA form, the CDR3 reads TGTGCCAGCAGCCTGGGCCACCCGGGGAATGAGCAGTTCTTC. Translation: CASSLGHPGNEQFF.